The clone carrying this T cell receptor beta chain appeared a few times. Its target is not known. The record originates from a study of identical twins. Regarding the study as a whole: Those out-of-frame alpha sequences shared by twins showed an excess of low generation probability. Twins' surplus sharing was weaker for beta out-of-frame sequences.

Germline V gene data show CDR1 as ENHRY and CDR2 as SYGVKD. The germline V and J ends were trimmed by 8 bases and 2 bases, with 17 bases remaining between them. The length of the CDR3 is 15 residues. Carrying unique molecular identifiers, the cDNA also gained a universal primer site through template switching. MiXCR, applied by TCRdb to the 5' RACE reads, yields one record per CDR3 protein. The sample comprises 500,000 or so distinct CDR3 sequences, over 12% of which are singletons, and 0.52% rests with the top ten. These data were likewise used in another study, on yellow fever vaccine responses in identical twins.

This sequence originates from a young woman in good health. The chain joins TRBV10-3 to TRBJ2-3, with D maybe TRBD2 (5 bases). The sequencing sample was made of CD4+ T cells sorted from blood. For the CDR3, the DNA is TGTGCCATCTCCTCACGCGTCGGGATCACAGATACGCAGTATTTT. Its protein product is CAISSRVGITDTQYF.